Listed below are T cell receptor beta chains from one sample, sequenced in a study of tumor and adjacent non-tumor tissue in lung cancer. TCRdb fed the multiplex PCR reads into MiXCR, producing one record per CDR3 protein. The table includes some 95,000 distinct CDR3 sequences, about 80% detected once. The sample taken for sequencing was distant non-tumor lung tissue. The receptor source for this set is a man aged 60-69 years with small cell lung cancer. The CDR3 runs from the conserved cysteine through the conserved F or W. D genes are given only for firm matches. The size of a clone is reported for some rows only, either as once, few or many, or as a class for expanded clones.

TRBV12-3/TRBV12-4	TRBD1	TRBJ2-1	-	TGTGCCAGCACCATCCGGGACAGGGCCGGCAATGGGCAGTTCTTC	CASTIRDRAGNGQFF
TRBV4-2	-	TRBJ2-2	-	TGTGCCAGCAGCCAAGATCTGAGGACCAACCGGGAGCTGTTTTTT	CASSQDLRTNRELFF
TRBV13	-	TRBJ1-4	-	TGTGCCAACAGCTTAGGCAGGTCAACTAATGAAAAACTGTGTTTT	CANSLGRSTNEKLCF
TRBV7-9	-	TRBJ1-2	-	TGTACCAGCAGCTCAACAGCGGGCCTCTATGGCTACACCTTC	CTSSSTAGLYGYTF
TRBV12-3/TRBV12-4	TRBD2	TRBJ2-1	-	TGTGCCAGCAATCCATTAGCGGGACGGGGAACCTACAATGAGCAGTTCTTC	CASNPLAGRGTYNEQFF
TRBV6-5	-	TRBJ1-2	once	TGTGCCAGCACTCTGCAAAGCGGGACAATCTATGGCTACACTTTC	CASTLQSGTIYGYTF
TRBV29-1	-	TRBJ1-1	-	TGCAGTGTCCACCGCGTGGGCGAGGGGACTGAAGCTTTCTTT	CSVHRVGEGTEAFF
TRBV7-9	-	TRBJ1-2	-	TGTGCCAGCAGCCCCCAGTGGGTGGACTATGGCTATACCTTC	CASSPQWVDYGYTF
TRBV6-5	TRBD1	TRBJ2-1	-	TGTGCCAGCAGGAGGACAGGGAGGAAAGATGATCAGTTCTTC	CASRRTGRKDDQFF
TRBV6-1	-	TRBJ2-3	-	TGTGCCAGCAGTGAACTTGGAGCGGAAGATATGCAGTATTTT	CASSELGAEDMQYF
TRBV5-4	TRBD2	TRBJ2-2	-	TGTGCCAGCAGCGACGGGACTAGCCGAAACATCGGAGAGCTGTTTTTT	CASSDGTSRNIGELFF
TRBV5-1	-	TRBJ1-6	-	TGCGCCAGCAGCATGGGCCCTTCAGGGTCACCCCTCCACTTC	CASSMGPSGSPLHF
TRBV5-1	TRBD1	TRBJ2-3	once	TGCGCCAGCAGCCCGGTTGGACAGGCCACGAATACGCAGTATTTT	CASSPVGQATNTQYF
TRBV5-4	-	TRBJ2-2	-	TGTGCCAGCAGCTGGGGGAGAGTGAACACCGGGGAGCTGTTTTTT	CASSWGRVNTGELFF
TRBV20-1	-	TRBJ1-2	once	TGCAGTGTTCCGAGGGCCGGAGGGACCTATGGCTACACCTTC	CSVPRAGGTYGYTF
TRBV12-3/TRBV12-4	-	TRBJ1-5	-	TGTGCCGGCAGCCGAGGCAATCAGCCCCAGCATTTT	CAGSRGNQPQHF
TRBV6-2/TRBV6-3	TRBD2	TRBJ2-1	-	TGTACCAACAGAGGACTAGCGGACTACAATGAGCAGTTCTTC	CTNRGLADYNEQFF
TRBV24-1	TRBD1	TRBJ2-5	many	TGTGCCACCAGTGGCGTCGGGACAGCCCAAGAGACCCAGTACTTC	CATSGVGTAQETQYF
TRBV4-2	-	TRBJ1-6	once	TGTGCCAGCAACCAAGATTTAAGGGGCGGTTCACCCCTCCATTTT	CASNQDLRGGSPLHF
TRBV12-3/TRBV12-4	TRBD2	TRBJ2-3	-	TGTGCCTGCAGACCGACTAGCGGGAGTAAAGATACTCAGTATTTT	CACRPTSGSKDTQYF
TRBV6-1	-	TRBJ2-3	-	TGTGCCAGTAGTGAAGGGGGGTCAGGCACAGATATGCAGTATTTT	CASSEGGSGTDMQYF
TRBV11-3	-	TRBJ2-1	-	TGTGTCAGCAGCTTACGGACATATGAGCAGGTCTTC	CVSSLRTYEQVF
TRBV10-3	TRBD2	TRBJ2-1	-	TGTGCCATCAGTAGAGCGGGGGGGTATTACAATGAGCAGTTCTTC	CAISRAGGYYNEQFF
TRBV30	-	TRBJ1-2	-	-	CVWEDRAKGYGCTF
TRBV11-1	-	TRBJ2-5	few	TGTGCCAGCAGCTTAGACGCCCTCAGGAGAGGGCGAGAGACCCAGAACTTC	CASSLDALRRGRETQNF
TRBV5-1	-	TRBJ2-6	-	TGCGCGTCCGGGAACCTTGGGGTCAACGTCCTGACTTTC	CASGNLGVNVLTF
TRBV6-1	-	TRBJ1-3	-	TGTGCCAGCAGCTCGGACACCAGAAACACCATATATTTT	CASSSDTRNTIYF
TRBV5-1	-	TRBJ2-5	-	TGCGCCAGCAGTCCCGGCTCGACACAAGAGACCCGGTACTTC	CASSPGSTQETRYF
TRBV6-5	TRBD1	TRBJ1-2	-	TGTGCCAGCAGATCTAACGACAGGGTCGCTGGTAACACCTTC	CASRSNDRVAGNTF
TRBV6-6	-	TRBJ2-7	once	TGTGCCACCAGTCCGGGTCATGACGAGCAGTATTTC	CATSPGHDEQYF
TRBV5-6	-	TRBJ2-7	-	TGTGCCAGCAGCTTGGGCCAGACCAACTTCTACGAGCGGTACTTC	CASSLGQTNFYERYF
TRBV6-5	-	TRBJ2-1	-	TGTGCCAGTAGTTACTCGATCTGGGGTCTAGTGGACAATAAGCGGTTCTTC	CASSYSIWGLVDNKRFF
TRBV24-1	TRBD1	TRBJ1-4	many	TGTGCCACCAGTGACGCTCGATCCGGGACAGGGAATGAAAAACTGTTTTTT	CATSDARSGTGNEKLFF
TRBV11-2	-	TRBJ2-1	-	TGTGCCAACAGCCCTTTAGAAAGTGAGCACTTCTTC	CANSPLESEHFF
TRBV11-2	TRBD2	TRBJ2-1	-	TGTGCCAGCATCTCCGGTGGGGGGACTAGCGGGAGTATCTACAATGAGCAGTTCTTC	CASISGGGTSGSIYNEQFF
TRBV6-6	-	TRBJ2-7	-	TGTGCCAGTCACAGGTTGCGGCTGACCAAGCAGTACTTC	CASHRLRLTKQYF
TRBV11-2	TRBD2	TRBJ2-2	-	TGTGCCAGCAGAGGGCCTAGCGGGAATGGCACCGGGGAGCTGTTTTTT	CASRGPSGNGTGELFF
TRBV6-1	-	TRBJ2-2	-	TGTGTCAGCAGTCACGGTCCGGACACAGGCGGAGAGCTGTTTTTT	CVSSHGPDTGGELFF
TRBV11-2	-	TRBJ2-7	-	TGTGCCACCAGCCCAAGGGGACCCGCCAGCGAGCGGTGCTTC	CATSPRGPASERCF
TRBV4-1	-	TRBJ2-1	few	TGCGCCAGCAGTCAAGATGCGGGGCGAAACAATGAGCGGTTCTTC	CASSQDAGRNNERFF
TRBV11-1	TRBD2	TRBJ2-1	few	TGTGCCAGCAGCTTAGTGTCCAGCGGGAGCCAATATTACAATGAGCAGTTCTTC	CASSLVSSGSQYYNEQFF
TRBV5-1	-	TRBJ2-1	many	TGCGCCAGCAGCGAGGGAACAGGAACATACAATGAGCAGTTCTTC	CASSEGTGTYNEQFF
TRBV4-1	-	TRBJ1-3	-	TGCGCCAGCAGCCAAGGTGGGGTATCTGGAAACATCATATATTTT	CASSQGGVSGNIIYF
TRBV29-1	TRBD1	TRBJ2-1	once	TGTAGCCTTGAACGTCGAAACAGGGGATACAATGAGCAGTTCTTC	CSLERRNRGYNEQFF
TRBV11-2	-	TRBJ2-5	-	TGTGCCGGCAGCTTAGGGACCAAAGAGGGCCAGTACTTC	CAGSLGTKEGQYF
TRBV20-1	-	TRBJ2-7	-	TGCAGTGCTAAAGGACCAGTACAGAATGAGCAGTACTTC	CSAKGPVQNEQYF
TRBV6-1	-	TRBJ2-7	-	TGTGCCAGCAGTGTTCTAGTTGCTCCTTATGAACATTACTTC	CASSVLVAPYEHYF
TRBV6-2/TRBV6-3	-	TRBJ2-1	many	TGTGCCAGCCGTCAGCGGCGTTTCTCCTACAATGAGCAGTTCTTC	CASRQRRFSYNEQFF
TRBV6-1	-	TRBJ1-5	-	TGTGCCAGCAGTACTTGGAAGGACATGAATCAGCCCCAGCATTTT	CASSTWKDMNQPQHF
TRBV29-1	TRBD2	TRBJ2-1	-	TGCAGCCTTGGAACTAGCGGATACAATGAGCAGTTCTTC	CSLGTSGYNEQFF
TRBV6-5	-	TRBJ1-6	-	TGTGCTAGCAGTTACGGTTTGTCACTCAATTCACCCCTCCACTTT	CASSYGLSLNSPLHF
TRBV29-1	-	TRBJ2-3	-	TGCAGCGCCTCTAGGGACATGGGGCAGCCCCAGTATTTT	CSASRDMGQPQYF